These T cell receptor beta chains were read from a single sample in a study of T cells after somatic rescue of genetic block. Using immunoSEQ multiplex PCR, the repertoire was profiled, and TCRdb retains in-frame clones only, with some absent. The data contain 80,000 to 90,000 clones, 80% to 90% of them singletons. The material sequenced was peripheral blood mononuclear cells (PBMCs). These receptors were collected from a woman younger than 30. Both conserved end residues are part of each CDR3. Fields, in order: J gene, clone size, D gene, V gene, CDR3 protein, CDR3 DNA. The D gene is left open where the match is weak. Part of the rows lack a size; the others show once, few, many or a class for expanded clones.

J: TRBJ2-2; size: .; D: TRBD2; V: TRBV11-3; CDR3: CASEGFGLADGELFF; DNA: TGTGCCAGCGAGGGATTCGGGCTAGCGGACGGGGAGCTGTTTTTT
J: TRBJ1-2; size: .; D: TRBD1; V: TRBV11-2; CDR3: CASSPGTGWEYGYTF; DNA: TGTGCCAGCAGCCCCGGGACAGGGTGGGAATATGGCTACACCTTC
J: TRBJ1-5; size: .; D: .; V: TRBV28; CDR3: CASSLFSGGRFGGHSNQPQHF; DNA: TGTGCCAGCAGTTTATTCAGCGGAGGCCGGTTTGGGGGCCATAGCAATCAGCCCCAGCATTTT
J: TRBJ1-1; size: .; D: .; V: TRBV21-1; CDR3: CASGFGFEEDTEAFF; DNA: TGTGCCAGCGGGTTTGGGTTTGAGGAGGACACCGAAGCTTTCTTT
J: TRBJ1-1; size: .; D: TRBD1; V: TRBV4-1; CDR3: CASSQIQGDTEAFF; DNA: TGCGCCAGCAGCCAGATACAGGGGGACACTGAAGCTTTCTTT
J: TRBJ2-7; size: .; D: .; V: TRBV9; CDR3: CASSASRRQGSYEQYF; DNA: TGTGCCAGCAGCGCTAGCAGGCGGCAGGGGTCCTACGAGCAGTACTTC
J: TRBJ1-2; size: .; D: TRBD1; V: TRBV28; CDR3: CASSTGEGEDGYTF; DNA: TGTGCCAGCAGTACAGGGGAGGGGGAGGATGGCTACACCTTC
J: TRBJ2-7; size: .; D: TRBD2; V: TRBV7-3; CDR3: CASRLASGDYEQYF; DNA: TGTGCCAGCAGGTTGGCTAGCGGTGACTACGAGCAGTACTTC
J: TRBJ2-4; size: .; D: .; V: TRBV27; CDR3: CASSNRDQANIQYF; DNA: TGTGCCAGCAGCAACCGGGACCAAGCAAACATTCAGTACTTC
J: TRBJ2-3; size: .; D: .; V: TRBV10-3; CDR3: CASCGDLTDTQYF; DNA: TGTGCCTCCTGCGGGGACCTCACAGATACGCAGTATTTT
J: TRBJ2-5; size: .; D: .; V: TRBV28; CDR3: CASSLGGRVQETQYF; DNA: TGTGCCAGCAGTTTAGGGGGGAGAGTCCAAGAGACCCAGTACTTC
J: TRBJ1-1; size: .; D: .; V: TRBV9; CDR3: CASSVWPNTEAFF; DNA: TGTGCCAGCAGCGTATGGCCGAACACTGAAGCTTTCTTT
J: TRBJ2-5; size: .; D: .; V: TRBV5-6; CDR3: CAMNKHGLGETQYF; DNA: TGTGCCATGAATAAGCATGGGCTCGGGGAGACCCAGTACTTC
J: TRBJ1-2; size: .; D: .; V: TRBV5-6; CDR3: CASSFATALNYGYTF; DNA: TGTGCCAGCAGCTTTGCTACAGCGCTTAACTATGGCTACACCTTC
J: TRBJ1-1; size: .; D: TRBD1; V: TRBV5-1; CDR3: CATQGGQNTEAFF; DNA: TGCGCCACCCAGGGGGGCCAGAACACTGAAGCTTTCTTT
J: TRBJ1-5; size: .; D: .; V: TRBV6-4; CDR3: CARMGQGPREGQPQHF; DNA: TGTGCCAGGATGGGGCAGGGGCCCCGAGAAGGTCAGCCCCAGCATTTT
J: TRBJ2-7; size: .; D: .; V: TRBV27; CDR3: CASRDSFPYEQYF; DNA: TGTGCCAGCAGAGACAGTTTTCCCTACGAGCAGTACTTC
J: TRBJ1-3; size: .; D: .; V: TRBV7-9; CDR3: CASSLVVSASGNTIYF; DNA: TGTGCCAGCAGCTTAGTAGTTTCAGCCTCTGGAAACACCATATATTTT
J: TRBJ2-1; size: once; D: TRBD2; V: TRBV27; CDR3: CASSSSRLAGARNEQFF; DNA: TGTGCCAGCAGTTCCTCCCGGCTAGCGGGAGCCCGCAATGAGCAGTTCTTC
J: TRBJ1-2; size: .; D: TRBD1; V: TRBV19; CDR3: CASSHTGANYGYTF; DNA: TGTGCCAGTAGTCACACAGGGGCGAACTATGGCTACACCTTC
J: TRBJ2-1; size: .; D: .; V: TRBV28; CDR3: CASSPSRGGAYNEQFF; DNA: TGTGCCAGCAGCCCCTCGAGGGGAGGCGCCTACAATGAGCAGTTCTTC
J: TRBJ2-7; size: .; D: TRBD1; V: TRBV6-1; CDR3: CASDRGTFQYF; DNA: TGTGCCAGCGACAGGGGGACATTTCAGTACTTC
J: TRBJ1-6; size: .; D: .; V: TRBV7-9; CDR3: CASSLDIPLHF; DNA: TGTGCCAGCAGCCTGGACATTCCCCTCCACTTT
J: TRBJ2-7; size: .; D: .; V: TRBV21-1; CDR3: CASSQGDRGIGEQYF; DNA: TGTGCCAGCAGCCAAGGAGACAGGGGGATAGGGGAGCAGTACTTC
J: TRBJ2-7; size: .; D: .; V: TRBV27; CDR3: CASSLSGTGTAHEQYF; DNA: TGTGCCAGCAGTTTATCGGGAACCGGGACCGCGCACGAGCAGTACTTC
J: TRBJ2-5; size: .; D: .; V: TRBV5-6; CDR3: CASSSGRRAYQETQYF; DNA: TGTGCCAGCAGTTCCGGACGGCGGGCGTACCAAGAGACCCAGTACTTC
J: TRBJ2-3; size: .; D: .; V: TRBV29-1; CDR3: CSVEGGPGSTDTQYF; DNA: TGCAGCGTTGAAGGAGGGCCAGGGAGCACAGATACGCAGTATTTT
J: TRBJ2-5; size: .; D: .; V: TRBV1; CDR3: CTSSRWCGKKETQYF; DNA: TGCACCAGCAGCCGGTGGTGTGGTAAAAAAGAGACCCAGTACTTC
J: TRBJ2-7; size: .; D: .; V: TRBV7-9; CDR3: CASSPRVYEQYF; DNA: TGTGCCAGCAGCCCCCGGGTGTACGAGCAGTACTTC
J: TRBJ1-1; size: .; D: .; V: TRBV7-9; CDR3: CASSLAGRNTEAFF; DNA: TGTGCCAGCAGCCTGGCGGGCAGGAACACTGAAGCTTTCTTT
J: TRBJ1-1; size: .; D: .; V: TRBV18; CDR3: CASSPKPLAGTVEAFF; DNA: TGTGCCAGCTCACCTAAGCCGTTAGCCGGGACGGTTGAAGCTTTCTTT
J: TRBJ2-6; size: .; D: TRBD1; V: TRBV2; CDR3: CASFWKPGQGSAGANVLTF; DNA: TGTGCCAGCTTTTGGAAACCGGGACAGGGGTCCGCTGGGGCCAACGTCCTGACTTTC
J: TRBJ2-1; size: .; D: TRBD2; V: TRBV28; CDR3: CASSLIGPASGLGSYNEQFF; DNA: TGTGCCAGCAGTTTAATCGGGCCGGCTAGCGGGCTTGGCTCCTACAATGAGCAGTTCTTC
J: TRBJ2-7; size: .; D: .; V: TRBV11-2; CDR3: CASSDAGTAIYEQYF; DNA: TGTGCCAGCAGCGACGCCGGGACGGCAATCTACGAGCAGTACTTC
J: TRBJ1-1; size: .; D: .; V: TRBV10-3; CDR3: CAISEPRAGGNIEAFF; DNA: TGTGCCATCAGTGAACCCCGGGCTGGGGGGAACATAGAAGCTTTCTTT
J: TRBJ1-5; size: .; D: TRBD1; V: TRBV7-9; CDR3: CASSNSTGSQPQHF; DNA: TGTGCCAGCAGCAACTCGACAGGGAGTCAGCCCCAGCATTTT
J: TRBJ2-2; size: .; D: .; V: TRBV5-1; CDR3: CASRSLTTGYTGELFF; DNA: TGCGCCAGCAGAAGCTTAACGACAGGCTACACCGGGGAGCTGTTTTTT
J: TRBJ1-5; size: .; D: .; V: TRBV10-3; CDR3: CAISDRQGRQPQHF; DNA: TGTGCCATCAGTGACCGGCAGGGGCGTCAGCCCCAGCATTTT
J: TRBJ2-1; size: .; D: TRBD2; V: TRBV2; CDR3: CASSGTSFHNEQFF; DNA: TGTGCCAGCAGTGGGACTAGTTTCCACAATGAGCAGTTCTTC
J: TRBJ2-1; size: .; D: .; V: TRBV5-6; CDR3: CASSLGEVRRSSYNEQFF; DNA: TGTGCCAGCAGCCTGGGGGAGGTCAGAAGGAGCTCCTACAATGAGCAGTTCTTC
J: TRBJ1-2; size: .; D: .; V: TRBV19; CDR3: CASSSRPNYGYTF; DNA: TGTGCCAGTAGTTCTCGACCTAACTATGGCTACACCTTC
J: TRBJ2-3; size: .; D: .; V: TRBV4-3; CDR3: CASSQVPGGSSTDTQYF; DNA: TGCGCCAGCAGCCAAGTCCCCGGAGGCTCTAGCACAGATACGCAGTATTTT
J: TRBJ2-2; size: .; D: TRBD2; V: TRBV10-3; CDR3: CAVQRLAGGTGELFF; DNA: TGTGCCGTCCAACGACTAGCGGGAGGCACCGGGGAGCTGTTTTTT
J: TRBJ1-2; size: few; D: .; V: TRBV14; CDR3: CASSQPGAANYGYTF; DNA: TGTGCCAGCAGCCAACCGGGGGCAGCTAACTATGGCTACACCTTC
J: TRBJ2-7; size: once; D: TRBD2; V: TRBV6-1; CDR3: CASSEGLAASGSYEQYF; DNA: TGTGCCAGCAGTGAAGGTTTGGCGGCTAGCGGGAGCTACGAGCAGTACTTC
J: TRBJ1-3; size: .; D: .; V: TRBV11-3; CDR3: CASSWASGNTIYF; DNA: TGTGCCAGCAGCTGGGCTTCTGGAAACACCATATATTTT